This TCR beta chain originates from a study of T cell clonality in common variable immunodeficiency. Study-level points and caveats: TCRbeta clonality was increased in CVID versus healthy controls. Common variable immunodeficiency TCR beta sequences reportedly had fewer deletions and N-nucleotide insertions.

The V gene's germline CDR1 is MRHNA and CDR2 SNTAGT. The CDR3 totals 16 residues. Trimming pared 4 bases from V and 5 bases from J, leaving 20 bases between. Caucasian heritage predominated among both patients and controls. Sequenced by immunoSEQ multiplex PCR; TCRdb stores in-frame clones only, minus some. The sample has about 39,000 clones, none seen only once. This clone was detected ten times or more. Its cognate antigen is unknown. Read coverage stops 3 residues before the CDR3 terminus; the germline J gene supplies the remainder. The specimen sequenced was peripheral blood mononuclear cells. The clonotype comes from a person between 18 and 75 years old in good health. V is TRBV6-4 and J is TRBJ1-1; tentatively, D is TRBD1 (6 bases). The sequenced part of the CDR3 DNA is TGTGCCAGCAGTGTCTCCCCGGGGGGAGGGGGGACTGAA. Encoded protein: CASSVSPGGGGTE. Given in full, the CDR3 is CASSVSPGGGGTEAFF.